This is a list of T cell receptor beta chains from one sample in a study of T-cell reconstitution after alpha-beta-depleted transplantation in children. TCRdb re-called the PCR reads with MiXCR, one entry per CDR3 protein. The sample has fewer than 250,000 distinct CDR3 sequences, approximately 15% seen once. The sequences come from PBMCs, mostly from graft donor cells, collected 360 days after TCRalphabeta/CD19-depleted stem cell transplant. These receptors were collected from a male patient aged 2-10 years who had a stem cell transplant for acute lymphoblastic leukemia, so the T cells may come from the graft donor. Both conserved end residues are trimmed from each CDR3. D genes are given only for firm matches. Only part of the rows carry a size: once, few, many, or a class if the clone is expanded.

size: -; J: TRBJ1-1; V: TRBV6-2/TRBV6-3; D: -; CDR3: ASSYERLAF
size: -; J: TRBJ2-1; V: TRBV12-3/TRBV12-4; D: TRBD2; CDR3: ASSFRTSGNNEQF
size: few; J: TRBJ2-2; V: TRBV18; D: -; CDR3: ASSPGTFANTGELF
size: -; J: TRBJ2-7; V: TRBV5-1; D: -; CDR3: ASSLGRSPYEQY
size: few; J: TRBJ2-1; V: TRBV10-3; D: TRBD2; CDR3: AISVELAGPMLSYNEQF
size: -; J: TRBJ2-4; V: TRBV5-6; D: -; CDR3: ASSLDPGTKNIQY
size: -; J: TRBJ2-3; V: TRBV6-5; D: -; CDR3: ASRLRGAGTDTQY
size: few; J: TRBJ2-7; V: TRBV11-2; D: TRBD2; CDR3: ASSSGLAKDEQY
size: -; J: TRBJ2-5; V: TRBV20-1; D: -; CDR3: SGTSAGLEETQY
size: -; J: TRBJ2-7; V: TRBV5-5; D: -; CDR3: ASSFTTLWEQY
size: few; J: TRBJ1-5; V: TRBV6-2/TRBV6-3; D: -; CDR3: ASRSQGLGGNQPQH
size: many; J: TRBJ2-2; V: TRBV10-3; D: -; CDR3: ATRGRLANTGELF
size: large; J: TRBJ1-1; V: TRBV11-3; D: TRBD1; CDR3: ASSPRTGEAF
size: -; J: TRBJ1-2; V: TRBV29-1; D: -; CDR3: SVEATMGGYT
size: -; J: TRBJ2-6; V: TRBV28; D: -; CDR3: ASSERQGTRGANVLT
size: -; J: TRBJ2-2; V: TRBV12-3/TRBV12-4; D: -; CDR3: ASSFVWTANTGELF
size: few; J: TRBJ2-1; V: TRBV20-1; D: TRBD2; CDR3: SADSGGAWDEQF
size: few; J: TRBJ2-7; V: TRBV7-8; D: -; CDR3: ASSPKFGRNEQY
size: once; J: TRBJ2-1; V: TRBV11-1; D: TRBD2; CDR3: ASSFRGGGAFVYNEQF
size: many; J: TRBJ1-2; V: TRBV15; D: -; CDR3: ATSYTGTSNYGYT
size: few; J: TRBJ2-1; V: TRBV12-3/TRBV12-4; D: -; CDR3: ASSRTELDEQF
size: many; J: TRBJ2-1; V: TRBV20-1; D: TRBD2; CDR3: SARTSGANEQF
size: -; J: TRBJ2-7; V: TRBV10-3; D: -; CDR3: AISPGYEQY
size: -; J: TRBJ2-6; V: TRBV5-6; D: -; CDR3: ASSPFTRDPGANVLT
size: few; J: TRBJ2-7; V: TRBV25-1; D: TRBD2; CDR3: ASSETSGRDEQY
size: -; J: TRBJ2-7; V: TRBV28; D: TRBD2; CDR3: ASRPSGALYEQY
size: -; J: TRBJ2-3; V: TRBV10-3; D: -; CDR3: AISPGQGRFDTQY
size: -; J: TRBJ2-1; V: TRBV9; D: -; CDR3: ASSGRRQF
size: -; J: TRBJ2-3; V: TRBV10-3; D: -; CDR3: AITGGSTDTQY
size: -; J: TRBJ2-1; V: TRBV5-1; D: TRBD2; CDR3: ASSLELSSGGALNEQF
size: few; J: TRBJ2-1; V: TRBV24-1; D: -; CDR3: ATSATDEQF
size: -; J: TRBJ2-4; V: TRBV5-1; D: TRBD1; CDR3: ASSLGSGTGKNIQY
size: -; J: TRBJ2-1; V: TRBV20-1; D: -; CDR3: SASNFRGWSGNEQF
size: -; J: TRBJ2-1; V: TRBV7-9; D: TRBD1; CDR3: ASSPTKTGVRYNEQF
size: few; J: TRBJ2-2; V: TRBV9; D: -; CDR3: ASSVGNRVSSGELF
size: -; J: TRBJ2-7; V: TRBV29-1; D: TRBD1; CDR3: SVLQGAYEQY
size: few; J: TRBJ1-1; V: TRBV12-3/TRBV12-4; D: -; CDR3: ASSPSWGPTEAF
size: -; J: TRBJ2-3; V: TRBV28; D: TRBD2; CDR3: ASRTMRGGVGTDTQY
size: few; J: TRBJ2-3; V: TRBV28; D: -; CDR3: ASSLEGATDTQY
size: few; J: TRBJ2-7; V: TRBV4-2; D: TRBD1; CDR3: ASSQGTGAEQY
size: many; J: TRBJ2-3; V: TRBV12-3/TRBV12-4; D: -; CDR3: ASTLGGGSDTQY
size: -; J: TRBJ1-4; V: TRBV5-1; D: -; CDR3: ASSFVGGGNNEKLF
size: few; J: TRBJ2-5; V: TRBV6-2/TRBV6-3; D: -; CDR3: ASTLVRGYQETQY
size: many; J: TRBJ2-4; V: TRBV5-6; D: TRBD2; CDR3: ASSPRGRNIQY
size: many; J: TRBJ1-2; V: TRBV29-1; D: -; CDR3: SAASGRDGYT
size: -; J: TRBJ2-6; V: TRBV12-3/TRBV12-4; D: -; CDR3: ASSLALPAAANVLT